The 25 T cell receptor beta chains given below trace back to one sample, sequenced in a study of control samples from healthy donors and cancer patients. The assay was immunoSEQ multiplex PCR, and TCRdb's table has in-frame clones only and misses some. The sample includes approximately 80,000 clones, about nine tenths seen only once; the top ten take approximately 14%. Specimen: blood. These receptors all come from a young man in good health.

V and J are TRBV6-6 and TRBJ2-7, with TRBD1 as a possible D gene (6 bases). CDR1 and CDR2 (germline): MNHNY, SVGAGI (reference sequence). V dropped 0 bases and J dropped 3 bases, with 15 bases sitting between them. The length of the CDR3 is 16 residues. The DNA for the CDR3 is TGTGCCAGCAGTTACTCGGGGGCCAAGGCGGGCTACGAGCAGTACTTC. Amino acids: CASSYSGAKAGYEQYF.

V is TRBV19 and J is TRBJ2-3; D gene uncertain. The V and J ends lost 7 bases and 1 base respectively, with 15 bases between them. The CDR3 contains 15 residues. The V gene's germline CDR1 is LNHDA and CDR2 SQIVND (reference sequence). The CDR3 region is CASNMRPVGTDTQYF. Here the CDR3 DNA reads TGTGCCAGTAATATGCGCCCGGTGGGCACAGATACGCAGTATTTT.

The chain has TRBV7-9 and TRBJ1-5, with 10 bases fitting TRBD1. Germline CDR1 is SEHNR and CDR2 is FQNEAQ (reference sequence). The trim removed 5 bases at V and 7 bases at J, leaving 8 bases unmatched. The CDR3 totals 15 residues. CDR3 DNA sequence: TGTGCCAGCAGCGCGACAGGGGGCGTGTGGCAGCCCCAGCATTTT. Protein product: CASSATGGVWQPQHF. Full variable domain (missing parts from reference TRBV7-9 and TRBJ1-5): DTGVSQNPRHKITKRGQNVTFRCDPISEHNRLYWYRQTLGQGPEFLTYFQNEAQLEKSRLLSDRFSAERPKGSFSTLEIQRTEQGDSAMYLCASSATGGVWQPQHFGDGTRLSIL.

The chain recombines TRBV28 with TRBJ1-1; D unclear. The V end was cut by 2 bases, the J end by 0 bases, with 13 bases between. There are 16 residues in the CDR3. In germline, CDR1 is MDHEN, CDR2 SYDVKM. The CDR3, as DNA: TGTGCCAGCAGTTTAGGGATGACGGTTATGAACACTGAAGCTTTCTTT. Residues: CASSLGMTVMNTEAFF.

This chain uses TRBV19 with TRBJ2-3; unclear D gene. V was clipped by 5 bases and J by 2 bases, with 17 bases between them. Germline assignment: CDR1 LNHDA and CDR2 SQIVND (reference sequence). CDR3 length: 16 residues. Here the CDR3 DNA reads TGTGCCAGTAGTTCCCCGACCGTGGGCTACACAGATACGCAGTATTTT. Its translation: CASSSPTVGYTDTQYF.

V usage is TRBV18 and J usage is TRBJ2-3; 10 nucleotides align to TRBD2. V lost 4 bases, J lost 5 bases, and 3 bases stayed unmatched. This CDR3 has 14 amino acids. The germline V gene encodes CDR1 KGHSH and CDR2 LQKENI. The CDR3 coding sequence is TGTGCCAGCTCACGCCGACTAGCGGGAGATACGCAGTATTTT. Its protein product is CASSRRLAGDTQYF.

The CDR3 sequence is CASSIGGTDTQYF. Here the CDR3 DNA reads TGTGCCAGTAGTATCGGGGGCACAGATACGCAGTATTTT. This chain joins TRBV19 and TRBJ2-3; TRBD2 is a possible D gene (5 bases). The CDR3 has 13 amino acids. Trimming took off 3 bases at V and 1 base at J, with 5 bases between the two ends. Germline lookup yields CDR1 LNHDA and CDR2 SQIVND (reference sequence).

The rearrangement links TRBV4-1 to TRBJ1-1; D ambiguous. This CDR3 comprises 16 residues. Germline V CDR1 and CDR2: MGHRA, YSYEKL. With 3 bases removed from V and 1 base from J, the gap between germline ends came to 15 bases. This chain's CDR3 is CASSHIVVGANTEAFF. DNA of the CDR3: TGCGCCAGCAGCCACATTGTCGTTGGTGCGAACACTGAAGCTTTCTTT.

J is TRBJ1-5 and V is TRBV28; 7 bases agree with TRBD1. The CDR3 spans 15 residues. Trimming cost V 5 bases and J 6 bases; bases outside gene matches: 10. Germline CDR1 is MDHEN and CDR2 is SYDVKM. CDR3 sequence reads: CASSPLDRERQPQHF. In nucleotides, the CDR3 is TGTGCCAGCAGTCCTTTAGACAGGGAGCGTCAGCCCCAGCATTTT.

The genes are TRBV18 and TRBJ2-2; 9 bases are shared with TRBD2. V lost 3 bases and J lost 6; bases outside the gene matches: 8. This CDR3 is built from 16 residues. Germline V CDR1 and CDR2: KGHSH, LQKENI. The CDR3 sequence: CASSPAIPSGAGELFF. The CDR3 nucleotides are TGTGCCAGCTCACCCGCCATCCCTAGCGGGGCCGGGGAGCTGTTTTTT.

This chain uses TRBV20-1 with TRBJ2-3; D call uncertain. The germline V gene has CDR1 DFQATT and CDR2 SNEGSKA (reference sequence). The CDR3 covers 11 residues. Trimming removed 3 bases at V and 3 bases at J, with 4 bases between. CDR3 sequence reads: CSARRTDTQYF. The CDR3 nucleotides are TGCAGTGCTAGGCGTACAGATACGCAGTATTTT.

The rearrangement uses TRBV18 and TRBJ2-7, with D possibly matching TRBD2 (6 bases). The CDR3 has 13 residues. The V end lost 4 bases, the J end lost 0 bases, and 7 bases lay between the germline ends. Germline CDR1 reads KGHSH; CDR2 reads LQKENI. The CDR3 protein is CASSLGSSYEQYF. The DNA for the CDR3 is TGTGCCAGCTCACTCGGGAGCTCCTACGAGCAGTACTTC.

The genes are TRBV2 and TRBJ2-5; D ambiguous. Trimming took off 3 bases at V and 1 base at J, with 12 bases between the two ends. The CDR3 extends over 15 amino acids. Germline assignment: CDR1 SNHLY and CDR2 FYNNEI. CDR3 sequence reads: CASSDGRRIQETQYF. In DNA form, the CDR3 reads TGTGCCAGCAGTGACGGCCGTAGGATCCAAGAGACCCAGTACTTC.

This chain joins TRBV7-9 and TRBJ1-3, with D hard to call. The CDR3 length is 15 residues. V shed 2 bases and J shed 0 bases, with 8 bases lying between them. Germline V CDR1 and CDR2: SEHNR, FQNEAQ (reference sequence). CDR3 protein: CASSLPGSSGNTIYF. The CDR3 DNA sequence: TGTGCCAGCAGCTTACCGGGCAGCTCTGGAAACACCATATATTTT.

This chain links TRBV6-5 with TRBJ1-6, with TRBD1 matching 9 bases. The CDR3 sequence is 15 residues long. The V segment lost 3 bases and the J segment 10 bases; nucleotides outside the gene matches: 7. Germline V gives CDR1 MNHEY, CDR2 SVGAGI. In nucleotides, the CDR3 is TGTGCCAGCAGTTATCGACAGGGGGTTAACTCACCCCTCCACTTT. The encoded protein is CASSYRQGVNSPLHF.

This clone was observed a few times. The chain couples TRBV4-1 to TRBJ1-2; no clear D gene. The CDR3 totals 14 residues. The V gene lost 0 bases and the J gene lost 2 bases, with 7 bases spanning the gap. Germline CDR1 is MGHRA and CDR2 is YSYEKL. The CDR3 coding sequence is TGCGCCAGCAGCCAAGATTCAGAGAACTATGGCTACACCTTC. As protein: CASSQDSENYGYTF.

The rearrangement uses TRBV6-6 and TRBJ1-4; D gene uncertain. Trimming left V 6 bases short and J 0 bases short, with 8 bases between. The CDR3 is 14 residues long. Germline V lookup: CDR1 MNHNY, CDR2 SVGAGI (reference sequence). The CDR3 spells CASSHKSTNEKLFF. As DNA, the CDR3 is TGTGCCAGCAGCCACAAGTCAACTAATGAAAAACTGTTTTTT.

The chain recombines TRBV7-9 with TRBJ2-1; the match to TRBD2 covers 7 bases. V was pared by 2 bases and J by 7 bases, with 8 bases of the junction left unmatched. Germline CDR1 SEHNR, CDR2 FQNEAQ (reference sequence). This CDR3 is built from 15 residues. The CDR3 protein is CASSLSRGDLNEQFF. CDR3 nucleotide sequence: TGTGCCAGCAGCTTATCCCGGGGGGACCTAAATGAGCAGTTCTTC.

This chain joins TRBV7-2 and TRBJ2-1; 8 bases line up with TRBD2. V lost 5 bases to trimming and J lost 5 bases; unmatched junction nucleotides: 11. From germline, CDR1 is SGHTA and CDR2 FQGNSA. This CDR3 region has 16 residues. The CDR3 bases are TGTGCCAGCAGCCTACAGTCGGGGGGGGCCCACAATGAGCAGTTCTTC. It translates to CASSLQSGGAHNEQFF.

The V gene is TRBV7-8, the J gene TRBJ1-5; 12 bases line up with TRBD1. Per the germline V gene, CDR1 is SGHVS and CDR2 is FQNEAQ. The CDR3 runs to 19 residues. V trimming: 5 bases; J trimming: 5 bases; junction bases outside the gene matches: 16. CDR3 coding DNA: TGTGCCAGCAGCGGATCCCGGGACAGGGGGCTGGGGAATTATCAGCCCCAGCATTTT. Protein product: CASSGSRDRGLGNYQPQHF. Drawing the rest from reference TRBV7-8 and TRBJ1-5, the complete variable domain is GAGVSQSPRYKVAKRGQDVALRCDPISGHVSLFWYQQALGQGPEFLTYFQNEAQLDKSGLPSDRFFAERPEGSVSTLKIQRTQQEDSAVYLCASSGSRDRGLGNYQPQHFGDGTRLSIL.

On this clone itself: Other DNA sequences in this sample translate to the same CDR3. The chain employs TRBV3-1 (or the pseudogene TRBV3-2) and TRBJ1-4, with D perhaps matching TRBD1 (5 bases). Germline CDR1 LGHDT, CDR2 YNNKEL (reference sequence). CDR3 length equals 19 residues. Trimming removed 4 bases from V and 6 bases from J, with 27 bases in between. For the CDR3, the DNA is TGTGCCAGCAGCCCCCTCGAGTTTGGGGGTCGGCTAGGAGATGAAAAACTGTTTTTT. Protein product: CASSPLEFGGRLGDEKLFF.

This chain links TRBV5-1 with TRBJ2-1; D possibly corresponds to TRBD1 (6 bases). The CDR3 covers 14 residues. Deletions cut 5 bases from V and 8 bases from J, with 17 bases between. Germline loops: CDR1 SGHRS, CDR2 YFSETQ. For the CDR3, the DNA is TGCGCCAGCAGGTACAGGGATGGCCTGGATGAGCAGTTCTTC. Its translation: CASRYRDGLDEQFF.

CDR3 in DNA: TGCGCCAGCAGCTTGGGACAGGCGGGCGATGAGCAGTTCTTC. Translated: CASSLGQAGDEQFF. The J gene is TRBJ2-1, the V gene TRBV5-1; tentative D call: TRBD1 (6 bases). The germline gives CDR1 SGHRS, CDR2 YFSETQ. This CDR3 region has 14 residues. Trimming stripped 0 bases from V and 8 bases from J, with 12 bases between.

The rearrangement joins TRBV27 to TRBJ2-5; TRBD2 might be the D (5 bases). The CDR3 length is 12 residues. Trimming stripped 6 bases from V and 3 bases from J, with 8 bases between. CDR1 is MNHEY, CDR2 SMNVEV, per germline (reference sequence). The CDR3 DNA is TGTGCCAGCAGAGGACTGGAAGAGACCCAGTACTTC. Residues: CASRGLEETQYF.

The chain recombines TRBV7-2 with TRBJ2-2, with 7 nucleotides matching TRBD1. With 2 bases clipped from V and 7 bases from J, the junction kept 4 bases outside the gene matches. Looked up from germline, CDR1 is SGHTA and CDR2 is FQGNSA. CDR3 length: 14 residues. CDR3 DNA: TGTGCCAGCAGCTTACAACAGGGGATCGGGGAGCTGTTTTTT. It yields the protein CASSLQQGIGELFF.